The sequence of this T cell receptor beta chain was determined in a study of cytomegalovirus exposure and HLA in healthy donors. V was pared by 2 bases and J by 8 bases, with 7 bases between. This CDR3 spans 13 amino acids. Germline V gives CDR1 SGHVS, CDR2 FNYEAQ. PCR was performed using 60 Vbeta and 13 Jbeta primers. Some clones are missing from TCRdb's copy, which holds only in-frame ones; the method was immunoSEQ multiplex PCR. The data show roughly 100,000 clones, with about 80% seen just once and approximately 8% held by the top ten. The receptor's source is a middle-aged man in good health and CMV-seropositive. The material sequenced was PBMCs. This rearrangement joins TRBV7-6 to TRBJ1-6, with unresolved D. CDR3 amino acids: CASSLRRDSPLHF. In nucleotides, the CDR3 is TGTGCCAGCAGCTTAAGGAGGGATTCACCCCTCCACTTT.